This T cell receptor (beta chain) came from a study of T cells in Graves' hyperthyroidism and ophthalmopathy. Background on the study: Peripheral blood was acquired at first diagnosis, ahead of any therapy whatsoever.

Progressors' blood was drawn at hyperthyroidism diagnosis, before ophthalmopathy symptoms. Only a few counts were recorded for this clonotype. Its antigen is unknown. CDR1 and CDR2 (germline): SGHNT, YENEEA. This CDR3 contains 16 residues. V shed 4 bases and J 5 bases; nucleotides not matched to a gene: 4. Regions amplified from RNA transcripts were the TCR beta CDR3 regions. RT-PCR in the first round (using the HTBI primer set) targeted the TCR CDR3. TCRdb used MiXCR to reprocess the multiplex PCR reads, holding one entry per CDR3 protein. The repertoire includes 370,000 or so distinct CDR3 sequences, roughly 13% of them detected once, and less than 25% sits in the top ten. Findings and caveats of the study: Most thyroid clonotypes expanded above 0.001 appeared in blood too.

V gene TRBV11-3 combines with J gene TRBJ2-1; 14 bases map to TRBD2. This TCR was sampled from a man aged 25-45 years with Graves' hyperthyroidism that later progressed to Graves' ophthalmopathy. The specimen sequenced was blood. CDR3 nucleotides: TGTGCCAGCAGCTCCGGGACTAGCGGGGGTGACAATGAGCAGTTCTTC. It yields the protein CASSSGTSGGDNEQFF.